The entry that follows covers one T cell receptor beta chain sequence. The antigen remains undetermined. All donors came from Russia, were Caucasian and healthy, and spanned ages roughly 6 to 100. This record belongs to a study of blood T cells in healthy people across ages. Overall study results and limits: Donor CMV infection status was unknown, possibly confounding age-related changes in expanded clonotypes. Diversity was estimated from one million T cells, and these estimates were considered underestimates.

The second PCR ran about 6 to 11 cycles with a sample-barcoded 5' primer and J-beta primers. No fewer than 3 million CDR3-containing paired-end reads came from each sample. TCRdb called the 5' RACE reads again in MiXCR, with one record for every CDR3 protein. This table has approximately 2,000,000 distinct CDR3 sequences, roughly two fifths appearing once. The germline V and J ends were trimmed by 8 bases and 7 bases, with 14 bases remaining between them. Germline CDR1 is LGHDT and CDR2 is YNNKEL (reference sequence). The CDR3 length is 12 residues. This sequence was found in a human donor in good health. The chain employs TRBV3-1 and TRBJ1-2; D gene uncertain. Sequencing input: blood. The CDR3 here is CASGPRAFGYTF. CDR3 DNA: TGTGCCAGCGGCCCACGGGCCTTTGGCTACACCTTC.